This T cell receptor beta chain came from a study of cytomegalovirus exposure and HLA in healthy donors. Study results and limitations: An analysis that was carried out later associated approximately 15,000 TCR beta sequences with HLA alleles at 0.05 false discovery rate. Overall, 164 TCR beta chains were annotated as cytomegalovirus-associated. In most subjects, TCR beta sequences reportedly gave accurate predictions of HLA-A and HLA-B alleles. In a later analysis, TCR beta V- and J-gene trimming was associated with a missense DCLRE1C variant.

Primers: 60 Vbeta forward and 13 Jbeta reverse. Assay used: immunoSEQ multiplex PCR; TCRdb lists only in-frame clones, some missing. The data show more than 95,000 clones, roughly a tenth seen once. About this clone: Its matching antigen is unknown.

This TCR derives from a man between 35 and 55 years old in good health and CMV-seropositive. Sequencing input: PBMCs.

The DNA of the CDR3 is TGTGCCAGCAGTCTAGAGCAGTACGAGCAGTACTTC. This translates into CASSLEQYEQYF. This chain joins TRBV2 and TRBJ2-7; D is unclear. The CDR3 has 12 residues. Trimming stripped 5 bases from V and 4 bases from J, with 9 bases between. Germline V gene sequence: CDR1 SNHLY, CDR2 FYNNEI.